This is a list of T cell receptor beta chains from one sample in a study of PD-1 blockade in mismatch repair-deficient tumors. Some clones are missing from TCRdb's copy, which holds only in-frame ones; the method was immunoSEQ multiplex PCR. This table has some 100,000 clones, under 90% appearing once. This sample comprised peripheral blood, obtained about 36 weeks after starting pembrolizumab. The receptors come from an adult with mismatch repair-deficient cancer. The conserved cysteine and the conserved F or W are not part of the CDR3 here. Clone size is shown for a subset of rows, as once, few, many or a class of expanded clone.

j_call clone_size v_call cdr3_aa
TRBJ2-2 - TRBV7-3 ASSKGPRSNTGELF
TRBJ2-1 - TRBV7-3 ASSALAGGYNEQF
TRBJ2-1 once TRBV27 ASSPRTEPDEQF
TRBJ2-2 - TRBV18 ASSPNSGSTGELF
TRBJ1-1 - TRBV4-3 ASSQGTGGLTGKNTEAF
TRBJ1-5 - TRBV6-5 ASSNYPDPNQPQH
TRBJ2-3 - TRBV21-1 ASSLIGQGGSTDTQY
TRBJ1-2 - TRBV5-1 ASSLVGDGYT
TRBJ1-5 medium-sized TRBV27 ASSFHNQPQH
TRBJ1-1 - TRBV29-1 SVGKGMNTEAF
TRBJ2-1 once TRBV5-4 ASSLRDRTTEQF
TRBJ2-3 - TRBV7-3 ASSKMTSGRTDTQY
TRBJ2-1 - TRBV4-1 ASSPTSGNGEQF
TRBJ2-5 - TRBV9 ASSDVAGGQETQY
TRBJ2-1 - TRBV4-2 ASSLYLTGGEYNEQF
TRBJ2-6 - TRBV30 AWSVLDRRSSGANVLT
TRBJ2-1 - TRBV19 ASSPRGSGRNNEQF
TRBJ2-7 - TRBV4-3 ASSQDPAGAYEQY
TRBJ2-7 - TRBV6-6 ASSYRGSYEQY
TRBJ2-4 - TRBV7-8 ASSPKGLAKNIQY
TRBJ2-1 - TRBV7-3 ASTDQGLAGSGEQF
TRBJ2-7 - TRBV30 AWRKGAGYEQY
TRBJ2-1 - TRBV4-1 ASSQDLLETYNEQF
TRBJ1-1 - TRBV30 AWSVLGSTEAF
TRBJ2-7 once TRBV7-9 ASSLAAGRRAYEQY
TRBJ2-2 - TRBV27 ASSLGAGGRTGELF
TRBJ1-5 - TRBV5-6 ASSPWDRAVSDNQPQH
TRBJ2-1 - TRBV11-3 ASSSGAGNEQF
TRBJ1-2 - TRBV27 ASRLMGGQKKGYT
TRBJ2-2 - TRBV19 ASSVSSSGAGELF
TRBJ2-7 - TRBV5-5 ASSWTLAGPYEQY
TRBJ2-1 once TRBV4-1 ASSEAWGTGIDEQF
TRBJ2-7 - TRBV27 ASRQSGVGAYEQY
TRBJ1-2 - TRBV11-2 ASSFGQGNYGYT
TRBJ1-5 - TRBV29-1 SGQQGPGQPQH
TRBJ2-5 - TRBV28 ASSPLGGRGQETQY
TRBJ2-5 - TRBV10-3 AISGDRVETQY
TRBJ2-7 - TRBV27 ASHTNFPPYEQY
TRBJ2-3 - TRBV19 ASSLGVITDTQY
TRBJ2-2 - TRBV7-3 ASSLLMGTGELF
TRBJ2-5 once TRBV5-1 ASTFLQGQETQY
TRBJ1-1 - TRBV10-2 ASSPLPDRENTEAF
TRBJ2-1 - TRBV4-1 ASSQRTSGRKYNEQF
TRBJ1-1 - TRBV6-6 ASSYGGVDAEAF
TRBJ2-3 - TRBV4-3 ASSQDLASGKGDTQY
TRBJ2-5 - TRBV30 AWVPAFGAGGETQY
TRBJ2-1 few TRBV7-6 ASSPRNNPSSYNEQF
TRBJ1-1 - TRBV7-9 ASSLGGWGA
TRBJ2-1 - TRBV4-1 ASSLGPRANEQF
TRBJ2-1 - TRBV6-5 ASSYSGPLNEQF
TRBJ2-1 - TRBV7-8 ASSPGQRNVREQF